The rows below give T cell receptor beta chains drawn from one sample of a study of T cell responses to AZD1222 COVID-19 vaccine. Clones were sequenced by immunoSEQ multiplex PCR, and TCRdb holds only the in-frame ones, with some missing. The table records roughly 84,000 clones, 70% to 90% of them present only once. Sequenced here: peripheral blood, sampled 28 days after the second AZD1222 dose. The receptors shown here come from an adult who received the AZD1222 COVID-19 vaccine. CDR3s include the opening cysteine and the closing phenylalanine or tryptophan. A D gene is named only where the DNA matches it firmly. Only some rows state a clone size, as once, few, many or a class for expanded clones.

V gene,J gene,clone size,D gene,CDR3 DNA,CDR3 protein
TRBV7-9,TRBJ2-1,-,-,TGTGCCAGCAGCTTAGGAGTACAGCTGGGGTTCTTC,CASSLGVQLGFF
TRBV2,TRBJ1-1,-,-,TGTGCCAGATCGGGGGAGGTGAACACTGAAGCTTTCTTT,CARSGEVNTEAFF
TRBV6-4,TRBJ1-1,-,-,TGTGCCAGCAGAGCCCCGAATAAGGCAGTCCGCCTTAACACTGAAGCTTTCTTT,CASRAPNKAVRLNTEAFF
TRBV19,TRBJ2-3,once,TRBD2,TGTGCCAGTAGTCCCCCTCCCGGGACTAGCTATCCAGATACGCAGTATTTT,CASSPPPGTSYPDTQYF
TRBV24-1,TRBJ2-3,-,TRBD1,TGTGCCACCAGTGAGCCCGGGGACAGGGGAGGTCTGGATACGCAGTATTTT,CATSEPGDRGGLDTQYF
TRBV4-1,TRBJ1-1,few,-,TGCGCCAGCAGCCAAGATTTCACTGAAGCTTTCTTT,CASSQDFTEAFF
TRBV6-2/TRBV6-3,TRBJ1-5,-,-,TGTGCCAGCAGTTACTCGCCAGCTCTAGCCCCAAATCAGCCCCAGCATTTT,CASSYSPALAPNQPQHF
TRBV18,TRBJ1-5,-,-,TGTGCCAGCTCACCAGATGTCGACAATCAGCCCCAGCATTTT,CASSPDVDNQPQHF
TRBV21-1,TRBJ2-7,-,-,TGTGCCAGCAGCAAAGTTAGGGCCCCCTACGAGCAGTACTTC,CASSKVRAPYEQYF
TRBV5-8,TRBJ2-7,once,-,TGTGCCAGCAGCTTGGGGGGCTACTACGAGCAGTACTTC,CASSLGGYYEQYF
TRBV7-8,TRBJ1-2,-,-,TGTGCCAGCAGCTTAGGTGGAAGAGCTAACTATGGCTACACCTTC,CASSLGGRANYGYTF
TRBV6-6,TRBJ1-1,-,-,TGTGCCAGCAGTCACCCCGCTTTCTTT,CASSHPAFF
TRBV18,TRBJ2-2,-,-,TGTGCCAGCTCGATTCGGGACTTCACCGGGGAGCTGTTTTTT,CASSIRDFTGELFF
TRBV7-3,TRBJ1-1,once,-,TGTGCCAGCAGTGAGCAGGGTTACAGCACTGAAGCTTTCTTT,CASSEQGYSTEAFF
TRBV25-1,TRBJ2-4,-,TRBD2,TGTGCCAGCAGTGAGACACTAGCGGGGGGGCCTAGAAACATTCAGTACTTC,CASSETLAGGPRNIQYF
TRBV6-2/TRBV6-3,TRBJ2-7,-,TRBD1,TGTGCCAGCAGTTACGGGACCCGGGACAGATTCAACGAGCAGTACTTC,CASSYGTRDRFNEQYF
TRBV27,TRBJ1-5,once,-,TGTGCCAGCAGTTTAGAGGCCTTTCAGCCCCAGCATTTT,CASSLEAFQPQHF
TRBV3-1/TRBV3-2,TRBJ1-1,-,-,TGTGCCAGCAGCCGGGAGTTCTTCGAAACTGAAGCTTTCTTT,CASSREFFETEAFF
TRBV5-1,TRBJ2-3,-,TRBD2,TGCGCCAGCAGCTTGGGATATAGCGGGGGGACAGATACGCAGTATTTT,CASSLGYSGGTDTQYF
TRBV7-2,TRBJ2-4,-,-,TGTGCCAGCAGCTTAGAAGTGGTCTCCTGGGGTACAACCAAAAACATTCAGTACTTC,CASSLEVVSWGTTKNIQYF